These 12 T cell receptor beta chains share one sample of origin, sequenced in a study of control samples from healthy donors and cancer patients. Clones were read by immunoSEQ multiplex PCR, and TCRdb kept only the in-frame ones, dropping some. The sample records about 55,000 clones, roughly 87% being singletons. Specimen: blood. The receptors come from a man in his forties or fifties in good health.

The chain combines TRBV7-9 with TRBJ2-1; the D gene is possibly TRBD2 (6 bases). The V end lost 6 bases, the J end lost 8 bases, and 20 bases lay between the germline ends. This CDR3 spans 15 amino acids. CDR1 and CDR2 (germline): SEHNR, FQNEAQ (reference sequence). The CDR3 bases are TGTGCCAGCAGTTACTCCCTGGACTATGCGGATGAGCAGTTCTTC. Amino acid sequence: CASSYSLDYADEQFF.

J is TRBJ1-1 and V is TRBV27, with D perhaps TRBD1 (5 bases). Germline V gene lookup returns CDR1 MNHEY and CDR2 SMNVEV (reference sequence). V lost 1 base, J lost 4 bases, and 10 bases lay in between. This CDR3 has 14 residues. The CDR3 loop reads CASSLYPGPTEAFF. CDR3 sequence (DNA): TGTGCCAGCAGTTTATATCCAGGGCCCACTGAAGCTTTCTTT.

The rearrangement links TRBV28 to TRBJ2-7; TRBD1 matches at 7 bases. The junction had 9 bases not matched to a gene; V was cut back by 8 bases and J by 5 bases. This CDR3 comprises 13 residues. Germline V lookup: CDR1 MDHEN, CDR2 SYDVKM. This CDR3 reads CASSTHQGDEQYF. CDR3 nucleotide sequence: TGTGCCAGCTCTACTCACCAGGGGGACGAGCAGTACTTC.

The V gene is TRBV9, the J gene TRBJ2-2; perhaps TRBD2 as D (6 bases). The CDR3 has 16 amino acids. Germline V CDR1 and CDR2: SGDLS, YYNGEE. The V and J ends lost 4 bases and 1 base respectively, with 14 bases between them. The CDR3 reads CASSLVLAQNTGELFF. CDR3 DNA sequence: TGTGCCAGCAGCTTAGTCCTAGCGCAGAACACCGGGGAGCTGTTTTTT.

This clone was observed a single time. The J gene is TRBJ2-7, the V gene TRBV7-9, with 8 bases that match TRBD1. CDR1 and CDR2 (germline): SEHNR, FQNEAQ (reference sequence). This CDR3 comprises 15 residues. The ends lost 5 bases at V and 5 bases at J; junction bases unmatched: 11. The CDR3 DNA is TGTGCCAGCAGCCCCCCTGGGCAGGGGGCCCACGAGCAGTACTTC. Translated, it gives CASSPPGQGAHEQYF.

V is TRBV4-1 and J is TRBJ2-1; D not resolved. V was shortened by 0 bases and J by 6 bases, with 12 bases between the two germline ends. The germline V gene has CDR1 MGHRA and CDR2 YSYEKL. The CDR3 spans 15 residues. The CDR3: CASSQEVRLLNEQFF. CDR3 nucleotide sequence: TGCGCCAGCAGCCAAGAAGTACGGCTACTCAATGAGCAGTTCTTC.

The chain is built from TRBV7-2 and TRBJ2-2; no clear D gene. Germline V gene data show CDR1 as SGHTA and CDR2 as FQGNSA. The CDR3 has 15 amino acids. V lost 1 base and J 4 bases, leaving 10 bases between the germline ends. CDR3 loop: CASSLVSQPTGELFF. The CDR3 nucleotides are TGTGCCAGCAGCTTAGTTTCACAGCCCACCGGGGAGCTGTTTTTT.

The V call is TRBV11-2, the J call TRBJ2-3; TRBD1 matches at 7 bases. Looked up from germline, CDR1 is SGHAT and CDR2 is FQNNGV. V shed 8 bases and J 2 bases; nucleotides not matched to a gene: 13. The CDR3 totals 16 residues. The CDR3 region is CASWDIMGQITDTQYF. CDR3 coding DNA: TGTGCCAGCTGGGATATTATGGGACAGATCACAGATACGCAGTATTTT.

The rearrangement uses TRBV5-4 and TRBJ2-7; 7 bases are a match to TRBD1. The V gene end was trimmed by 0 bases and the J gene end by 4 bases; junction bases not matched to a gene: 7. Germline lookup yields CDR1 SGHNT and CDR2 YYREEE (reference sequence). This CDR3 comprises 15 residues. The CDR3: CASSLEGAGFYEQYF. CDR3 DNA sequence: TGTGCCAGCAGCTTGGAGGGGGCCGGCTTTTACGAGCAGTACTTC.

In DNA form, the CDR3 reads TGTGCCAGCAGCTCCATACAGGGGGCTACAGATACGCAGTATTTT. It codes for CASSSIQGATDTQYF. This chain joins TRBV6-2 or TRBV6-3 and TRBJ2-3; 9 nucleotides align to TRBD1. Looked up from germline, CDR1 is MNHEY and CDR2 is SVGEGT. There are 15 residues in the CDR3. The J segment lost 3 bases and the V segment lost 6 bases, leaving 7 bases of the junction unmatched.

The V gene is TRBV12-5, the J gene TRBJ2-7; D is ambiguous. Germline V gene data show CDR1 as LGHNT and CDR2 as FRNRAP. Trimming cost V 1 base and J 3 bases, with 4 bases left between them. CDR3 length: 12 amino acids. The CDR3 DNA is TGTGCTAGTGGTTTGGACGACTACGAGCAGTACTTC. It yields the protein CASGLDDYEQYF.

This clone turned up a few times. CDR3 region: CASRRQGDSNQPQHF. CDR3 sequence (DNA): TGTGCCAGCAGGAGACAGGGAGATAGCAATCAGCCCCAGCATTTT. The rearrangement links TRBV27 to TRBJ1-5, with 7 bases fitting TRBD1. This CDR3 is built from 15 residues. Germline V CDR1 and CDR2: MNHEY, SMNVEV (reference sequence). After removal of 6 bases from V and 0 bases from J, the junction contained 5 bases not matched to a gene.